This T cell receptor beta chain is from a study of blood T cell repertoires in COVID-19. Germline V gives CDR1 MNHEY, CDR2 SVGAGI. V lost 4 bases to trimming and J lost 3 bases; unmatched junction nucleotides: 2. This CDR3 region has 15 residues. Here immunoSEQ multiplex PCR was the method, and the copy in TCRdb shows in-frame clones only, minus some. The sample includes a few hundred thousand clones, roughly 88% of them seen just once. Before being deemed recovered, Cohort 3 donors had two negative PCRs, clearance, or symptom resolution. The V call is TRBV6-5, the J call TRBJ2-1; 11 positions agree with TRBD1. This receptor was obtained from a woman aged 45-65 years who had recovered from COVID-19. Sequenced material: PBMCs or T cells enriched from blood (not recorded which). CDR3 nucleotide sequence: TGTGCCAGCAGTTCCGGGACAGGGGGCTACAATGAGCAGTTCTTC. This gives the protein CASSSGTGGYNEQFF.